This is a list of T cell receptor beta chains from one sample in a study of T-cell memory formation after mild COVID-19. MiXCR was run by TCRdb on the 5' RACE reads, yielding one entry per CDR3 protein. The table lists about 390,000 distinct CDR3 sequences, about 21% of them singletons. The sequenced sample consisted of PBMCs or a T cell subset sorted from them (not recorded which). The receptor source for this set is an adult woman who had mild COVID-19 (a few samples of this study predate the infection). Cell type and time point are not known. Both conserved end residues are part of each CDR3. The D gene is left open where the match is weak. Only some rows state a clone size, as once, few, many or a class for expanded clones.

V gene	clone size	J gene	D gene	CDR3 DNA	CDR3 protein
TRBV5-1	many	TRBJ2-7	-	TGCGCCAGCAGCTGGGGACCTAACTACGAGCAGTACTTC	CASSWGPNYEQYF
TRBV6-4	-	TRBJ2-1	-	TGTGCCAGCAGCCAGGACTCTCACCTGAATGAGCAGTTCTTC	CASSQDSHLNEQFF
TRBV28	few	TRBJ2-7	TRBD1	TGTGCCAGCAGTCCCTACGACAGGGACGATTCGAAGCAGTACTTC	CASSPYDRDDSKQYF
TRBV12-3/TRBV12-4	-	TRBJ2-7	-	TGTGCCAGCAGTTTAACTACCACCCTCTCCTACGAGCAGTACTTC	CASSLTTTLSYEQYF
TRBV7-2	-	TRBJ2-3	-	TGTGCCAGCAGCGGACGACAGGGAGGCGATGCGCAGTATTTT	CASSGRQGGDAQYF
TRBV4-1	few	TRBJ2-1	-	TGCGCCAGCAGCCAATTTGCAGGGGAATGCAATGAGCAGTTCTTC	CASSQFAGECNEQFF
TRBV12-3/TRBV12-4	few	TRBJ1-5	TRBD1	TGTGCCAGCAGCCCTATGGACAGGAGCTACAATCAGCCCCAGCATTTT	CASSPMDRSYNQPQHF
TRBV6-5	-	TRBJ2-4	TRBD2	TGTGCCAGCAGTTACTCCCCGGGGGGAGCCAAAAAAATTCAGTACTTC	CASSYSPGGAKKIQYF
TRBV6-2/TRBV6-3	-	TRBJ2-7	-	TGTGCCAGCAGTTACTCGATGGTGACCGGATCCTACGAGCAGTACTTC	CASSYSMVTGSYEQYF
TRBV9	-	TRBJ1-2	-	TGTGCCAGCAGCGTAGCCCTCCGGGGAGCTGGGGGCTACACCTTC	CASSVALRGAGGYTF
TRBV29-1	few	TRBJ2-1	-	TGCAGCGTTGAAGGCGTGAAACCCGGAGCCTACAATGAGCAGTTCTTC	CSVEGVKPGAYNEQFF
TRBV7-2	-	TRBJ1-1	-	TGTGCCAGCAGCTTAGACCAGAGGGATGCTTTCTTT	CASSLDQRDAFF
TRBV20-1	-	TRBJ2-1	TRBD2	TGCAGTTCCGCTCGGCGGGAGGGCCGCTACAATGAGCAGTTCTTC	CSSARREGRYNEQFF
TRBV9	-	TRBJ2-1	TRBD2	TGTGCCAGCAGCTTACCACTAGCGGGGGGGAATGAGCAGTTCTTC	CASSLPLAGGNEQFF
TRBV19	few	TRBJ2-1	TRBD2	TGTGCCAGTAGTATTTCACCACGGGAGGGCCGGAATGAGCAGTTCTTC	CASSISPREGRNEQFF
TRBV13	-	TRBJ2-5	TRBD1	TGTGCCAGCAGCTTAAAACAGGGGGCGATGGAGACCCAGTACTTC	CASSLKQGAMETQYF
TRBV10-3	-	TRBJ1-5	-	TGTGCCATCAGTGACGGGGGGCAGAGAAATCAGCCCCAGCATTTT	CAISDGGQRNQPQHF
TRBV20-1	-	TRBJ1-5	-	TGCAGTGCTAGAGGGGGCACTTGGGATTCAGATAGCAATCAGCCCCAGCATTTT	CSARGGTWDSDSNQPQHF
TRBV6-6	few	TRBJ2-1	-	TGTGCCAGCAGTCAAACTCGCACTGACTCCGACAATGAGCAGTTCTTC	CASSQTRTDSDNEQFF
TRBV20-1	-	TRBJ1-5	-	TGCAGTGCTAGAGAACCCGGGGGAGGTAATCAGCCCCAGCATTTT	CSAREPGGGNQPQHF
TRBV7-9	many	TRBJ2-7	-	TGTGCCAGCAGCCCTCCCCTCGGACAGATTTCCTACGAGCAGTACTTC	CASSPPLGQISYEQYF
TRBV5-1	-	TRBJ2-5	TRBD2	TGCGCCAGCGGGCCCGAGGGACTAGTTGGATTAGGGGAGACCCAGTACTTC	CASGPEGLVGLGETQYF
TRBV12-3/TRBV12-4	many	TRBJ1-2	-	TGTGCCAGCAGTTCTTTGGGCAGGAACTATGGCTACACCTTC	CASSSLGRNYGYTF
TRBV6-4	-	TRBJ1-1	-	TGTGCCAGCAGTGACGGGTTGGAGAACACTGAAGCTTTCTTT	CASSDGLENTEAFF
TRBV6-6	-	TRBJ1-2	TRBD1	TGTGCCAGCAGCTCTTCAGCAGGGGGCTTAGGAGGCTACACCTTC	CASSSSAGGLGGYTF
TRBV7-9	few	TRBJ2-2	-	TGTGCCAGCAGCTTAGGTCCCCCCGGGGAGCTGTTTTTT	CASSLGPPGELFF
TRBV6-6	few	TRBJ1-5	-	TGTGCCAGCAGTTACGAAGGTACAGGACGGGCCGGCAATCAGCCCCAGCATTTT	CASSYEGTGRAGNQPQHF
TRBV3-1	few	TRBJ2-7	-	TGTGCCAGCAGCCAAGGGATCATCTTGGGTTACGAGCAGTACTTC	CASSQGIILGYEQYF
TRBV28	few	TRBJ2-1	TRBD2	TGTGCCAGCAGTTTAAGAGCGGGGCGAAATGAGCAGTTCTTC	CASSLRAGRNEQFF
TRBV5-1	-	TRBJ2-2	TRBD2	TGCGCCAGCAGCCCCAGGACTAGCGGGGGGCTCGGCACCGGGGAGCTGTTTTTT	CASSPRTSGGLGTGELFF
TRBV4-1	-	TRBJ2-3	TRBD2	TGCGCCAGCAGCCAGACAAGCTGGGGACTAGTAATGGATACGCAGTATTTT	CASSQTSWGLVMDTQYF
TRBV29-1	-	TRBJ1-2	-	TGCAGCGTTGCGTACAGGACAAACTATGGCTACACCTTC	CSVAYRTNYGYTF
TRBV11-2	-	TRBJ2-1	-	TGTGCCAGCAGCCAGGACCGTCCGCAGTTCTTC	CASSQDRPQFF
TRBV12-3/TRBV12-4	-	TRBJ2-1	TRBD2	TGTGCCAGCAGTTTAGGCGGGGGGTCCGCTAGCTCCTACAATGAGCAGTTCTTC	CASSLGGGSASSYNEQFF
TRBV4-2	-	TRBJ1-1	-	TGTGCCAGCAGCCAAGCAGGTACGGGAATGGGGAACACTGAAGCTTTCTTT	CASSQAGTGMGNTEAFF
TRBV29-1	few	TRBJ2-5	TRBD1	TGCAGCTCAGGGGGCAGACAAGAGACCCAGTACTTC	CSSGGRQETQYF
TRBV12-3/TRBV12-4	-	TRBJ2-1	TRBD2	TGTGCCAGCAGTTTAGTAGGTCTAGCGGGTTCCGATCAGTTCTTC	CASSLVGLAGSDQFF
TRBV30	-	TRBJ2-7	-	TGTGCCTGGTCACTCAGGGCTTTCCTCTCCTACGAGCAGTACTTC	CAWSLRAFLSYEQYF
TRBV12-3/TRBV12-4	-	TRBJ2-3	-	TGTGCCAGCAGTTCATCCGGGGCGGGGAGAGATACGCAGTATTTT	CASSSSGAGRDTQYF
TRBV4-2	few	TRBJ2-7	TRBD2	TGTGCCAGCAGCCAAGGCGATCGGGGGGGCATGTACGAGCAGTACTTC	CASSQGDRGGMYEQYF
TRBV6-1	few	TRBJ1-5	-	TGTGCCAGCACGGTGGTGGGAGATCAGCCCCAGCATTTT	CASTVVGDQPQHF
TRBV5-4	-	TRBJ2-2	-	TGTGCCAGCAGCTTGGAATCGGGAGTCACCGGGGAGCTGTTTTTT	CASSLESGVTGELFF
TRBV27	many	TRBJ2-6	-	TGTGCCAGCAGCCTCTCTGGGGCCAACGTCCTGACTTTC	CASSLSGANVLTF
TRBV9	-	TRBJ2-5	TRBD1	TGTGCCAGCAGCGAGAGAGGGGACAGGGAAGAGACCCAGTACTTC	CASSERGDREETQYF
TRBV9	once	TRBJ2-4	TRBD2	TGTGCCAGCAGCGCCAACCTACTAGCGGGAGAATCCAAAAACATTCAGTACTTC	CASSANLLAGESKNIQYF
TRBV2	-	TRBJ1-1	-	TGTGCCAGCAGTGCTCGTCAGGTGAACACTGAAGCTTTCTTT	CASSARQVNTEAFF
TRBV19	-	TRBJ2-2	-	TGTGCCAGTACGGATGACACCGGGGAGCTGTTTTTT	CASTDDTGELFF
TRBV9	-	TRBJ2-5	-	TGTGCCAGCAGTGTCTCTTGGCTTGGGGAGACCCAGTACTTC	CASSVSWLGETQYF
TRBV5-1	few	TRBJ2-1	-	TGCGCCAGCAGCGATACCACAGGCAATGAGCAGTTCTTC	CASSDTTGNEQFF
TRBV5-6	once	TRBJ2-1	TRBD2	TGTGCCAGCAGCCTGGCCCCCTGGACTAGCGGTGCCTACAATGAGCAGTTCTTC	CASSLAPWTSGAYNEQFF
TRBV5-1	-	TRBJ1-1	TRBD1	TGCGCCAGCAGCTTGGACGGACAGGGGGCTTTCACTGAAGCTTTCTTT	CASSLDGQGAFTEAFF
TRBV29-1	many	TRBJ1-1	TRBD1	TGCAGCGTTGATCAGGGGGACACTGAAGCTTTCTTT	CSVDQGDTEAFF
TRBV2	few	TRBJ2-3	-	TGTGCCAGCAGTGAGGGCGGGGGACACACAGATACGCAGTATTTT	CASSEGGGHTDTQYF
TRBV5-4	few	TRBJ2-7	-	TGTGCCAGCAGCTGGAGGGGACGGGAGGAGCAGTACTTC	CASSWRGREEQYF
TRBV5-1	-	TRBJ2-7	TRBD1	TGCGCCAGCAGCTTGGAGCGGACAGGGGACGAGCAGTACTTC	CASSLERTGDEQYF
TRBV15	-	TRBJ1-1	-	TGTGCCACCAGCAGAGATCAAGTTGAAGCTTTCTTT	CATSRDQVEAFF
TRBV12-3/TRBV12-4	-	TRBJ1-2	-	TGTGCCAGCAGTTTGTTAGGGGCGCAGAACTATGGCTACACCTTC	CASSLLGAQNYGYTF
TRBV9	-	TRBJ2-3	-	TGTGCCAGCAGCGTAGTGGCGGGGAGCACAGATACGCAGTATTTT	CASSVVAGSTDTQYF
TRBV7-2	-	TRBJ2-7	-	TGTGCCAGCAGCCCACAGGGAAGCAACGAGCAGTACTTC	CASSPQGSNEQYF
TRBV4-3	-	TRBJ2-7	-	TGCGCCAGCAGCCAAGACCGGACAGCCGCCTACGAGCAGTACTTC	CASSQDRTAAYEQYF